This TCR beta chain was observed in a study of cytomegalovirus exposure and HLA in healthy donors. Study findings and constraints: 87-base-pair reads could not separate some V segments, including TRBV6-2 and TRBV6-3. Available immune exposure information covered CMV serostatus only.

Note on this clone: Its antigen remains unknown.

This CDR3 is built from 13 residues. The ends were cut back, 1 base at V and 8 bases at J, with 11 bases in the middle. The germline CDR1 and CDR2 sequences are MNHNS and SASEGT. The PCR contained 60 Vbeta and 13 Jbeta primers. Original handling: There were 70 million to 95 million unique TCR beta chains by a later count, and around 10 million of them were shared. Only in-frame clones appear in the TCRdb table, and some are missing; sequencing was by immunoSEQ multiplex PCR. D and trimming were read from the DNA, whereas the V and J calls and clone size are those reported in that table. The sample includes tens of thousands of clones, roughly 77% of them seen just once.

The J gene is TRBJ1-2, the V gene TRBV6-1, with TRBD1 as a possible D gene (5 bases). This TCR derives from a woman aged 40 to 50 in good health and CMV-seropositive. The sequenced material came from PBMCs. This CDR3 is CASSEVSGAGYTF. CDR3 nucleotide sequence: TGTGCCAGCAGTGAAGTATCTGGGGCGGGCTACACCTTC.